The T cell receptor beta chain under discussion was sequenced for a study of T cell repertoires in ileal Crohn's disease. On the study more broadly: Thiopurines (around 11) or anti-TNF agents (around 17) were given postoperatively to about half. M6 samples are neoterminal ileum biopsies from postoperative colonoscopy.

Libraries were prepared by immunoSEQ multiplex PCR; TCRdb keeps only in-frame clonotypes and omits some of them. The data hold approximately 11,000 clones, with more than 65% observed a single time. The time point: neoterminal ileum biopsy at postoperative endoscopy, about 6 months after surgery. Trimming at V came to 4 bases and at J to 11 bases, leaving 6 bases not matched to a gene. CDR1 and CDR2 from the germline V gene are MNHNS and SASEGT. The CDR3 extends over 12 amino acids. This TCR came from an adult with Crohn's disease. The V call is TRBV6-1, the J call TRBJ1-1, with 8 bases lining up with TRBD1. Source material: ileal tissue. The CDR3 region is CASSADRGGAFF. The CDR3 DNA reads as TGTGCCAGCAGTGCAGACAGGGGAGGGGCTTTCTTT.